The sequence of this T cell receptor (beta chain) was determined in a study of T cells in narcolepsy. Study details: Donors had narcolepsy type 1 or type 2, or were healthy controls. Findings and limits, study-wide: No autoreactive T cell clone sequences appeared in some memory CD4+ repertoires. Blood of same and different patients, but not healthy controls, reportedly held recurring autoreactive clonotypes.

This clone has more than one count but fewer than ten. What it binds is unknown. The length of the CDR3 is 13 residues. V lost 6 bases to trimming and J lost 5 bases; unmatched junction nucleotides: 6. The germline V gene has CDR1 MNHNY and CDR2 SVGAGI (reference sequence). Generated by immunoSEQ multiplex PCR, the TCRdb table keeps only in-frame clones and is missing some. The table has 30,000 to 40,000 clones, more than 65% seen once. The chain employs TRBV6-6 and TRBJ1-1; 7 bases agree with TRBD1. This sequence originates from a human donor in good health. The sample comprised memory (CD45RA-) CD4+ T cells from blood. Here the CDR3 reads CASRRGGETEAFF. For the CDR3, the DNA is TGTGCCAGCAGACGAGGGGGCGAAACTGAAGCTTTCTTT.